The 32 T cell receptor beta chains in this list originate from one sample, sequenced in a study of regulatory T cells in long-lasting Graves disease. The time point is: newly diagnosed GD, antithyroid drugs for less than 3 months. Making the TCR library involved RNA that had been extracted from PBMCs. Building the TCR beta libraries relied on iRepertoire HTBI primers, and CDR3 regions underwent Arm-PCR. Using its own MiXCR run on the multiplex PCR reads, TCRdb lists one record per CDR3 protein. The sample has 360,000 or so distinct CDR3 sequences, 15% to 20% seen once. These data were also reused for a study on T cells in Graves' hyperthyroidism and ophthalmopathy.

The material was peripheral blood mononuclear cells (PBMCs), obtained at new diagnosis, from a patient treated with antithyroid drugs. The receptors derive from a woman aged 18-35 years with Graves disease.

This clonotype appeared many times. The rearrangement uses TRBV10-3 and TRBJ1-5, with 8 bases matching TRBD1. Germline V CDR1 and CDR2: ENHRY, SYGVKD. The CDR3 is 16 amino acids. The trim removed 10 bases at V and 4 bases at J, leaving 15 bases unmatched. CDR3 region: CATRDQQGGKNQPQHF. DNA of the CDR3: TGTGCCACCCGGGACCAACAGGGGGGGAAAAATCAGCCCCAGCATTTT.

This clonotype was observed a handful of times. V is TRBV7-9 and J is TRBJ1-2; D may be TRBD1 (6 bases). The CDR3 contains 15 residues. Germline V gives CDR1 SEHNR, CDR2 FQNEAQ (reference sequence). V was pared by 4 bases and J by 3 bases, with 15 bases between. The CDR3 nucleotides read TGTGCCAGCAGCTGGAGGGGGGAAAAGGACTATGGCTACACCTTC. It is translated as CASSWRGEKDYGYTF.

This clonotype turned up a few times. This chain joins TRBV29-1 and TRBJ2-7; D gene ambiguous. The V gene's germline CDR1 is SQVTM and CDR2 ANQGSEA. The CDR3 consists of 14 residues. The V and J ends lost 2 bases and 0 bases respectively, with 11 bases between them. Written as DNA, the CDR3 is TGCAGCGTTGAAACCTATAGGAGCTCCTACGAGCAGTACTTC. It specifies CSVETYRSSYEQYF.

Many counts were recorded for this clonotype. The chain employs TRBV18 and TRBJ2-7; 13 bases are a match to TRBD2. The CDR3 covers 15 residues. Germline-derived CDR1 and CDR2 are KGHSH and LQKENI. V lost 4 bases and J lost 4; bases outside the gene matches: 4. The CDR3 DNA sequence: TGTGCCAGCTCACTGGGGACTAGCGGGGTTTACGAGCAGTACTTC. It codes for CASSLGTSGVYEQYF.

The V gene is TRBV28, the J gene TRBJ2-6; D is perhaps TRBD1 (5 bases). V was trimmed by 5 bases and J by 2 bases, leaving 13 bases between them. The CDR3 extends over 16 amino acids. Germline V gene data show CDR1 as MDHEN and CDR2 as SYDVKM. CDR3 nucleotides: TGTGCCAGCAGTATGCCTTTGGGGCCTGGGGCCAACGTCCTGACTTTC. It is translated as CASSMPLGPGANVLTF. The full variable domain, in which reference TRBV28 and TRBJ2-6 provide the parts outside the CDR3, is DVKVTQSSRYLVKRTGEKVFLECVQDMDHENMFWYRQDPGLGLRLIYFSYDVKMKEKGDIPEGYSVSREKKERFSLILESASTNQTSMYLCASSMPLGPGANVLTFGAGSRLTVL.

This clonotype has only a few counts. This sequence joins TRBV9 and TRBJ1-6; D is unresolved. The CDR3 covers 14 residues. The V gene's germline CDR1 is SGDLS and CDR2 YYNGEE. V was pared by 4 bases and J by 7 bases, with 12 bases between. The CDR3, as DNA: TGTGCCAGCAGCCCCGACGGAGTCAATTCACCCCTCCACTTT. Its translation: CASSPDGVNSPLHF.

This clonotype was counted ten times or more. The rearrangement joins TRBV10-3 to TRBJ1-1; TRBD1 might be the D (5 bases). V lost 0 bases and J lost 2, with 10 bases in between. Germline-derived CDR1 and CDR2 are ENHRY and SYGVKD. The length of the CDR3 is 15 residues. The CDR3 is CAISESGELNTEAFF. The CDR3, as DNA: TGTGCCATCAGTGAGTCAGGGGAGCTCAACACTGAAGCTTTCTTT.

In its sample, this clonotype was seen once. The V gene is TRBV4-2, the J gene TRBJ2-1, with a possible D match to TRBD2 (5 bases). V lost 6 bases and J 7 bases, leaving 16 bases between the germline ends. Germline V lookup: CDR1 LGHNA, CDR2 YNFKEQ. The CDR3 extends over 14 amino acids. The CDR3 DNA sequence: TGTGCCAGCAGTCCAAGGGAACTAGTAAATGAGCAGTTCTTC. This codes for CASSPRELVNEQFF.

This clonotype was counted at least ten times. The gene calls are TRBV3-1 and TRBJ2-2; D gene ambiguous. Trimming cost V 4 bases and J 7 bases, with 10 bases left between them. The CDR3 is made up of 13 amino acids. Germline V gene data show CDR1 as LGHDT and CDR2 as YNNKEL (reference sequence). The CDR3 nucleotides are TGTGCCAGCAGCCCCCTAGGGAACGGGGAGCTGTTTTTT. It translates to CASSPLGNGELFF.

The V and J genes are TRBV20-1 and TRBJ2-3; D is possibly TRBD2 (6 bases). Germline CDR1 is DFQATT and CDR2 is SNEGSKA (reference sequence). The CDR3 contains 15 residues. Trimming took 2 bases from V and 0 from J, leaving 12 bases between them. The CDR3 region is CSARWAGRSTDTQYF. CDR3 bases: TGCAGTGCTAGATGGGCGGGACGGAGCACAGATACGCAGTATTTT.

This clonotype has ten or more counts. CDR3 sequence (DNA): TGCGCCAGCAGCTTGGCCGTTAACACAGATACGCAGTATTTT. Encoded protein: CASSLAVNTDTQYF. This rearrangement joins TRBV5-1 to TRBJ2-3; D ambiguous. Per the germline V gene, CDR1 is SGHRS and CDR2 is YFSETQ. The CDR3 extends over 14 amino acids. Trimming took off 0 bases at V and 2 bases at J, with 7 bases between the two ends.

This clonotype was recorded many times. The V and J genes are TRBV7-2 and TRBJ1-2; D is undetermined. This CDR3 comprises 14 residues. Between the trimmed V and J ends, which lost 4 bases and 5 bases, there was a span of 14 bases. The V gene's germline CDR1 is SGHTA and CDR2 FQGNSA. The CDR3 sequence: CASSSSAARYGYTF. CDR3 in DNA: TGTGCCAGCAGCTCATCGGCGGCACGTTATGGCTACACCTTC. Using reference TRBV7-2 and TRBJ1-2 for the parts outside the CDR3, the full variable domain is GAGVSQSPSNKVTEKGKDVELRCDPISGHTALYWYRQSLGQGLEFLIYFQGNSAPDKSGLPSDRFSAERTGGSVSTLTIQRTQQEDSAVYLCASSSSAARYGYTFGSGTRLTVV.

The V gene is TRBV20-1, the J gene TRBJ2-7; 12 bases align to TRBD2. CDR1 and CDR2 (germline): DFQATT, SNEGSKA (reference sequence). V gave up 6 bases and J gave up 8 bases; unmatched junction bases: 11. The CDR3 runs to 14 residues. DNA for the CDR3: TGCAGTGCCCAAGGATCTAGCGGGGGGGACAAGCAGTACTTC. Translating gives CSAQGSSGGDKQYF.

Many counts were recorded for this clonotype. The CDR3 region is CASSARLGSYEQYF. The CDR3 DNA sequence: TGTGCCAGCAGCGCCCGACTAGGGTCCTACGAGCAGTACTTC. The chain is built from TRBV7-8 and TRBJ2-7; TRBD2 is a possible D gene (6 bases). V lost 5 bases, J lost 1 base, and 12 bases lay in between. The CDR3 runs to 14 residues. Per the germline V gene, CDR1 is SGHVS and CDR2 is FQNEAQ.

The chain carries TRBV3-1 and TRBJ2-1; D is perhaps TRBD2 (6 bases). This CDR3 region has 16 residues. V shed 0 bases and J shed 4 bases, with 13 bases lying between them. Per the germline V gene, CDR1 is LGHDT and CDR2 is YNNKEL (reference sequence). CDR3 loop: CASSQEGTGDYNEQFF. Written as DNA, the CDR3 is TGTGCCAGCAGCCAAGAAGGGACTGGGGATTACAATGAGCAGTTCTTC.

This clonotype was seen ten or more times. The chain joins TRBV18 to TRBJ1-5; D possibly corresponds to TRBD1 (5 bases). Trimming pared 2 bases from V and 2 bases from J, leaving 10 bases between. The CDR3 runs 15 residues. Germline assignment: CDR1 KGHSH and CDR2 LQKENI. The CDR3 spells CASSPRGEGNQPQHF. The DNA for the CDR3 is TGTGCCAGCTCACCAAGAGGGGAGGGCAATCAGCCCCAGCATTTT.

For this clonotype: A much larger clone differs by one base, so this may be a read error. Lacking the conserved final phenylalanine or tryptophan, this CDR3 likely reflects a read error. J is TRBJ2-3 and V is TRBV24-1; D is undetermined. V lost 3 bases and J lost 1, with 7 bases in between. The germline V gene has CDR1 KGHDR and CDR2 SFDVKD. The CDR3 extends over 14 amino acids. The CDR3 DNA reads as TGTGCCACCAGTGATCGTTACCGCACAGATACGCAGTATCTT. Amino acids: CATSDRYRTDTQYL.

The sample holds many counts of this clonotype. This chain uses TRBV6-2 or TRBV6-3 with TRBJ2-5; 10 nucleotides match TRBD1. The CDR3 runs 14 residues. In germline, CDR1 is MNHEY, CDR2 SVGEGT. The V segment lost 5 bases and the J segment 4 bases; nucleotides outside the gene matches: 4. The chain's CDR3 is CASSAGTGAETQYF. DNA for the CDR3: TGTGCCAGCAGTGCCGGGACAGGGGCAGAGACCCAGTACTTC.

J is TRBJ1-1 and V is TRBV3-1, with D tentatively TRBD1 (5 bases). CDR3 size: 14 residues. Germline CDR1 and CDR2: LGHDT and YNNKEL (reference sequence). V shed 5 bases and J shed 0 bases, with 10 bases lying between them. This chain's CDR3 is CASSGAGLNTEAFF. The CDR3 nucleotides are TGTGCCAGCAGCGGGGCTGGACTGAACACTGAAGCTTTCTTT.

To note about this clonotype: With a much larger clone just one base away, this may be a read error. CDR3 nucleotide sequence: TGCGCCAGCAGCCAAGAAGACAGGGTAGGGGGTGAGCAGTTCTTC. This codes for CASSQEDRVGGEQFF. The chain links TRBV11-2 to TRBJ2-1, with 7 bases fitting TRBD1. CDR1 is SGHAT, CDR2 FQNNGV, per germline. The CDR3 covers 15 residues.

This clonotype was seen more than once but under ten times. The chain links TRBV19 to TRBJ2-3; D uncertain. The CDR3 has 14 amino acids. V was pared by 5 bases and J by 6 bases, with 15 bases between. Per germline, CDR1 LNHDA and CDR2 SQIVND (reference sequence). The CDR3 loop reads CASSPDGLLDTQYF. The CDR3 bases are TGTGCCAGTAGTCCAGACGGTCTGTTGGATACGCAGTATTTT.

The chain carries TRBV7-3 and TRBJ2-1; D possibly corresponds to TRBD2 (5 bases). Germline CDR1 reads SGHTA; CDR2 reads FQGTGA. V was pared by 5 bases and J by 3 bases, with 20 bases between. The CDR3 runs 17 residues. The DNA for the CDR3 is TGTGCCAGCAGCCCTCCCCCTAAGGGAGTTGGCTACAATGAGCAGTTCTTC. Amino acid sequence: CASSPPPKGVGYNEQFF.

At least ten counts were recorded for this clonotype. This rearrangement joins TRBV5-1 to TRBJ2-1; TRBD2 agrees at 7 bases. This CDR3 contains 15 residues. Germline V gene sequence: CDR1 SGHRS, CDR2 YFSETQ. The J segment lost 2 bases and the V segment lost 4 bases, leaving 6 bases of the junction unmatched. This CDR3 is CASSVGRETYNEQFF. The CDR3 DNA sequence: TGCGCCAGCAGCGTGGGGCGGGAGACCTACAATGAGCAGTTCTTC. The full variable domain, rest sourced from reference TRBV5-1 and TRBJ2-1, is KAGVTQTPRYLIKTRGQQVTLSCSPISGHRSVSWYQQTPGQGLQFLFEYFSETQRNKGNFPGRFSGRQFSNSRSEMNVSTLELGDSALYLCASSVGRETYNEQFFGPGTRLTVL.

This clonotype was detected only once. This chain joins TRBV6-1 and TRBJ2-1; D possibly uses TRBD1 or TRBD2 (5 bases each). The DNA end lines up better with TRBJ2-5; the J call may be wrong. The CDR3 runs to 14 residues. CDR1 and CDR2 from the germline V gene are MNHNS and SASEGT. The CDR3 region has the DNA TGTGCCAGCAGGGGACCCGGGTCTCAAGAGACCCAGTACTTC. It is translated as CASRGPGSQETQYF.

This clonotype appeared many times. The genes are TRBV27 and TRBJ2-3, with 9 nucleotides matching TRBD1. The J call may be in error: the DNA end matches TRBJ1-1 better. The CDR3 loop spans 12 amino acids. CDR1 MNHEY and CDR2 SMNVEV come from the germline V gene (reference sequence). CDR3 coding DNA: TGTGCCAGCAGCCGGGACAGGGCCCAGGCTTTCTTT. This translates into CASSRDRAQAFF.

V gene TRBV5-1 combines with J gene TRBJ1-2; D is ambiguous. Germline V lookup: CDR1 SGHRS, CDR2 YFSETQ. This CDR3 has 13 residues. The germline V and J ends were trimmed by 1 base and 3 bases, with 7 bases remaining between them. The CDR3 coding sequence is TGCGCCAGCAGCTTGATGTCGGACTATGGCTACACCTTC. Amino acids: CASSLMSDYGYTF.

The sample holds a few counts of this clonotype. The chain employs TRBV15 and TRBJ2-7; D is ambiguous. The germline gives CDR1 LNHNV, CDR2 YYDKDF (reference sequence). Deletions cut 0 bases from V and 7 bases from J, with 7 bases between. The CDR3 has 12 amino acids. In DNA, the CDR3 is TGTGCCACCAGCAGAGATTCGATTGAGCAGTACTTC. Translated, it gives CATSRDSIEQYF.

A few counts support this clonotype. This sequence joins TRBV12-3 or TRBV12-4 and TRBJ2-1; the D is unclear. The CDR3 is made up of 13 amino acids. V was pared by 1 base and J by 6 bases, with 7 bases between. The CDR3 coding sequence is TGTGCCAGCAGTTTAGGCCTTACCAATGAGCAGTTCTTC. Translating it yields CASSLGLTNEQFF.

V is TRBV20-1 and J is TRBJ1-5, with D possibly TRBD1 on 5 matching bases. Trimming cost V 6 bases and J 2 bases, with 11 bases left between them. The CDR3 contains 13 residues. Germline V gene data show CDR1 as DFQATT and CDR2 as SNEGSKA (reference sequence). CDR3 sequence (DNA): TGCAGTGCCAACGGGGGGGGCAATCAGCCCCAGCATTTT. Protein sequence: CSANGGGNQPQHF.

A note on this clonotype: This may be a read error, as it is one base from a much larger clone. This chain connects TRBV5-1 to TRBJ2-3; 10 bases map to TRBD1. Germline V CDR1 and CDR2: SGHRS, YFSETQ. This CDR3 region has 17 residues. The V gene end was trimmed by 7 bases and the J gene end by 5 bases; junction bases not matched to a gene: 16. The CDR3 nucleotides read TGCGCCAGCGGCTCCGAAAGCGACAGGGGGCTAGGAGATACGCAGTATTTT. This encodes CASGSESDRGLGDTQYF. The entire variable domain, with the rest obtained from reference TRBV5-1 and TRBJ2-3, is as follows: KAGVTQTPRYLIKTRGQQVTLSCSPISGHRSVSWYQQTPGQGLQFLFEYFSETQRNKGNFPGRFSGRQFSNSRSEMNVSTLELGDSALYLCASGSESDRGLGDTQYFGPGTRLTVL.

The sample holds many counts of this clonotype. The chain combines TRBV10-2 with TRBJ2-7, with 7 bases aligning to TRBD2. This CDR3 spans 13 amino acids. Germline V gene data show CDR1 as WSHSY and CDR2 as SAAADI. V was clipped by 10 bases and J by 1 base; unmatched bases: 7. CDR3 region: CATGWGGSYEQYF. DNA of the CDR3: TGCGCCACGGGATGGGGGGGTTCCTACGAGCAGTACTTC.

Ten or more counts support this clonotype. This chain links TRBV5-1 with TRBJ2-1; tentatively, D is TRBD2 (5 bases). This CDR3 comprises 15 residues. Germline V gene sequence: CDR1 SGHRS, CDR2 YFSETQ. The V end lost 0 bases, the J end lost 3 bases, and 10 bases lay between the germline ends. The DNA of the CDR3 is TGCGCCAGCAGCTTGGGAGGGTGGAGCTACAATGAGCAGTTCTTC. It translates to CASSLGGWSYNEQFF.